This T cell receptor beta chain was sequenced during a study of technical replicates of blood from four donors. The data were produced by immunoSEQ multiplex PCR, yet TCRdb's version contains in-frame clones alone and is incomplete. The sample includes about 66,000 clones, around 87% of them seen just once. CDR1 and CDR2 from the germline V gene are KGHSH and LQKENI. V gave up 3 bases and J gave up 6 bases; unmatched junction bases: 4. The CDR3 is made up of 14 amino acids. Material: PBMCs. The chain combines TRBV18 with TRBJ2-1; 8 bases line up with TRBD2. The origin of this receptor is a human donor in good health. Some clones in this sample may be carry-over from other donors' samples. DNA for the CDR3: TGTGCCAGCTCACCGGGACTAGATCGCAATGAGCAGTTCTTC. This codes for CASSPGLDRNEQFF.